This T cell receptor (beta chain) was captured by sequencing in a study of T cells after yellow fever vaccination (dated by TCRdb to the late 2010s). For the study in its entirety: The SMART-Seq v4 Ultra Low Input RNA kit was used to prepare libraries from fractions with low cell numbers. Bulk TCR alpha and beta repertoires were sequenced longitudinally to track T-cell clones before and after primary and booster YFV17D yellow fever vaccination. Two healthy male donors made up the cohort, one aged 18 to 29 years and the other aged 30 to 40 years. Blood was collected at multiple timepoints before and after primary and secondary immunization, and bulk PBMC replicates and cell subsets were isolated. General study outcomes and caveats: Compared with the primary T-cell response, the secondary T-cell response was faster but weaker, reaching its peak on day 5 rather than on day 15. A small fraction of clonotypes appeared in both the CD4 and CD8 compartments, likely as a result of convergent recombination. Computational filtering was required because FACS-sorted repertoires could contain abundant contaminating clonotypes from the bulk population. Because only a couple of donors were included in the study, the extent to which the findings can be generalized is limited. After the booster, most clones that had expanded after primary vaccination were detected again (about 97% of CD4 and under 90% of CD8), suggesting broad maintenance of memory.

TCR cDNA was synthesized by 5'RACE template switching, through which a universal primer site and unique molecular identifiers were introduced. cDNA synthesis was primed from both the TCR alpha and TCR beta constant segments. Library amplification used two PCR steps, and the second PCR step added sample barcodes and sequencing adapters. Sequencing of libraries was performed on Illumina HiSeq 2500 (2x100 bp) or NovaSeq (2x150 bp). The study's own analysis went as follows. Reads were demultiplexed and collapsed into UMI consensus sequences with MIGEC, and V(D)J alignment was performed with MiXCR. Vaccine-responding clonotypes were identified with edgeR using replicate PBMC samples, with FDR below 0.01 and a log2 fold change above 5 up to day 15 being required. CD4 or CD8 identity was assigned to each bulk clonotype according to whether the clonotype was present at higher abundance in the sequenced CD4 repertoire or the sequenced CD8 repertoire. The public reads were reanalyzed by TCRdb: fastp trimming at Q25, MiXCR alignment, in-frame beta chains only. Rows merge per CDR3 protein into single entries with the most common DNA and genes. TCRdb assigned the V and J calls; the authors' analysis was not used. Within this sample are 170,000 or so distinct CDR3 sequences, with approximately 6.2% of them counted one time only. The ten largest clones represent about 2.7% of the sample.

The CDR3 contains 13 residues, cysteine and phenylalanine counted. CDR3 DNA is the only sequence kept; it has 39 bases, read in frame from the first base. The V and J ends are trimmed by 6 bases and 8 bases, leaving 19 bases between them. Via the germline V gene (reference sequence), CDR1 is DFQATT and CDR2 SNEGSKA. This clonotype was counted between two and nine times. Its target antigen remains unknown. The record has no base qualities; no much larger clone is one base away. The meaning of the sample's treatment or condition label: live attenuated yellow fever vaccine strain. A standard Ficoll-Paque protocol was used to isolate PBMCs from peripheral blood. Dynabeads CD4 and CD8 positive selection kits were used to isolate CD4 and CD8 T-cell fractions. TriZol was used to extract RNA from bulk PBMCs, CD4 and CD8 fractions, and dextramer-positive and dextramer-negative fractions.

The specimen comprised CD4+ T cells sorted from PBMCs, sampled on the day of the first yellow fever vaccination. The receptor was derived from a man between 18 and 29 years old who received the YFV17D yellow fever vaccine. The chain is encoded by TRBV20-1 joined to TRBJ1-1, with no confident D gene call. The CDR3 corresponds to CSAPRVATSEAFF. In nucleotides, the sequence is TGCAGTGCCCCAAGAGTGGCCACATCCGAAGCTTTCTTT.